These 19 T cell receptor beta chains share one sample of origin, sequenced in a study of T-cell memory formation after mild COVID-19. In TCRdb, the 5' RACE reads were re-called with MiXCR into one record per CDR3 protein. The repertoire holds 450,000 to 650,000 distinct CDR3 sequences, with 15% to 20% as singletons. The sequenced sample was PBMCs or a T cell subset sorted from them (not recorded which). These receptors all stem from an adult woman who had mild COVID-19 (a few samples of this study predate the infection). Cell type and time point are not known.

The V gene is TRBV12-3 or TRBV12-4, the J gene TRBJ2-6; D might be TRBD1 (6 bases). Trimming took off 7 bases at V and 1 base at J, with 14 bases between the two ends. The CDR3 contains 16 residues. CDR3 nucleotide sequence: TGTGCCAGCACGGCGGTTAGGGGGTCTGGGGCCAACGTCCTGACTTTC. Amino acids: CASTAVRGSGANVLTF.

V is TRBV9 and J is TRBJ2-5, with 7 bases matching TRBD2. The V and J ends lost 4 bases and 2 bases, in that order; junction bases with no gene match: 5. Germline values: CDR1 SGDLS, CDR2 YYNGEE. The CDR3 consists of 14 residues. CDR3 in DNA: TGTGCCAGCAGCCCAAGGACTAGACAAGAGACCCAGTACTTC. Translating it yields CASSPRTRQETQYF.

The CDR3 DNA reads TGTGCCAGCAGTTACTCGATCGGCGGGGAGTACGAGCAGTACTTC. It specifies CASSYSIGGEYEQYF. The gene calls are TRBV6-2 or TRBV6-3 and TRBJ2-7, with a possible D match to TRBD2 (6 bases). This CDR3 comprises 15 residues. The germline gives CDR1 MNHEY, CDR2 SVGEGT. V dropped 0 bases and J dropped 4 bases, with 13 bases sitting between them.

The rearrangement joins TRBV29-1 to TRBJ1-2; D gene ambiguous. CDR1 and CDR2 from the germline V gene are SQVTM and ANQGSEA. The V and J ends lost 7 bases and 8 bases respectively, with 14 bases between them. This CDR3 is 11 amino acids long. The CDR3 here is CSAYYDIGYTF. CDR3 bases: TGCAGCGCATACTACGACATCGGCTACACCTTC.

The chain employs TRBV7-9 and TRBJ2-3; D may be TRBD1 (7 bases). V was trimmed by 5 bases and J by 5 bases, leaving 14 bases between them. The CDR3 is 14 residues long. The germline CDR1 and CDR2 sequences are SEHNR and FQNEAQ (reference sequence). CDR3 in DNA: TGTGCCAGCAGCCCCGGCCAGGGGGGAGATACGCAGTATTTT. It is translated as CASSPGQGGDTQYF.

This clonotype was counted a single time. The CDR3 protein is CASTQGYNSNQPQHF. The CDR3 DNA sequence: TGTGCCAGCACTCAGGGATACAATAGCAATCAGCCCCAGCATTTT. This rearrangement joins TRBV6-5 to TRBJ1-5; weak D call: TRBD1 (5 bases). Germline-derived CDR1 and CDR2 are MNHEY and SVGAGI. The V and J ends lost 7 bases and 0 bases respectively, with 13 bases between them. There are 15 residues in the CDR3.

This clonotype occurred a few times. The chain links TRBV15 to TRBJ1-5, with 7 bases that match TRBD1. The junction had 9 bases not matched to a gene; V was cut back by 3 bases and J by 1 base. The germline gives CDR1 LNHNV, CDR2 YYDKDF (reference sequence). The CDR3 runs to 17 residues. This CDR3 reads CATSSDRALGSNQPQHF. As DNA, the CDR3 is TGTGCCACCAGCAGTGACAGGGCCCTGGGAAGCAATCAGCCCCAGCATTTT.

The chain joins TRBV19 to TRBJ2-7; the D gene is possibly TRBD1 (5 bases). Germline V lookup: CDR1 LNHDA, CDR2 SQIVND (reference sequence). Trimming removed 3 bases at V and 4 bases at J, with 19 bases between. This CDR3 comprises 16 residues. CDR3 nucleotide sequence: TGTGCCAGTAGTATCTTCCTCGACAGATTAGGTTACGAGCAGTACTTC. It encodes CASSIFLDRLGYEQYF.

This clonotype was counted a few times. The chain joins TRBV29-1 to TRBJ2-7, with TRBD2 matching over 11 bases. Germline CDR1 reads SQVTM; CDR2 reads ANQGSEA. This CDR3 comprises 18 residues. V lost 6 bases to trimming and J lost 0 bases; unmatched junction nucleotides: 16. DNA of the CDR3: TGCAGCGTCACCATGACTAGCGGGACTTTCCTGAGCTCCTACGAGCAGTACTTC. Its translation: CSVTMTSGTFLSSYEQYF.

The chain is built from TRBV5-1 and TRBJ2-2, with TRBD1 identical over 9 bases. The CDR3 spans 16 residues. V was clipped by 4 bases and J by 3 bases; unmatched bases: 7. CDR1 is SGHRS and CDR2 is YFSETQ in the germline V gene. The DNA for the CDR3 is TGCGCCAGCAGCCATAACAGGGGGCAGGACACCGGGGAGCTGTTTTTT. Translated, it gives CASSHNRGQDTGELFF.

Many counts were recorded for this clonotype. This chain connects TRBV7-9 to TRBJ1-4, with no clear D. The CDR3 covers 14 residues. Germline loops: CDR1 SEHNR, CDR2 FQNEAQ (reference sequence). V lost 3 bases, J lost 8 bases, and 13 bases lay in between. The DNA for the CDR3 is TGTGCCAGCAGCTTTTACAGCCTCGGGGAAAAACTGTTTTTT. This sequence encodes CASSFYSLGEKLFF.

This clonotype was recorded a few times. CDR3 loop: CASRKGAYEQFF. The CDR3 nucleotides read TGTGCCAGCAGGAAGGGGGCGTATGAGCAGTTCTTC. The gene calls are TRBV6-2 or TRBV6-3 and TRBJ2-1, with TRBD1 identical over 7 bases. The trim removed 6 bases at V and 8 bases at J, leaving 4 bases unmatched. The CDR3 runs to 12 residues. Germline-derived CDR1 and CDR2 are MNHEY and SVGEGT.

This clonotype was seen a single time. The rearrangement joins TRBV10-3 to TRBJ2-1; 7 positions match TRBD2. The length of the CDR3 is 15 residues. Trimming cost V 4 bases and J 7 bases; bases outside gene matches: 10. The V gene's germline CDR1 is ENHRY and CDR2 SYGVKD. The DNA of the CDR3 is TGTGCCATCAGTGTTGGGAGGGACCAAGTGAATGAGCAGTTCTTC. Translated: CAISVGRDQVNEQFF.

The chain combines TRBV29-1 with TRBJ1-1; 11 bases are shared with TRBD1. The germline V gene encodes CDR1 SQVTM and CDR2 ANQGSEA. The CDR3 has 16 amino acids. The J segment lost 4 bases and the V segment lost 0 bases, leaving 7 bases of the junction unmatched. Here the CDR3 reads CSVEDHWDRGFTEAFF. The CDR3 DNA follows: TGCAGCGTTGAAGATCACTGGGACAGGGGGTTCACTGAAGCTTTCTTT.

This clonotype has a handful of counts. The chain has TRBV12-3 or TRBV12-4 and TRBJ2-3; possible D gene TRBD1, 5 bases. V was trimmed by 4 bases and J by 3 bases, leaving 11 bases between them. The CDR3 has 14 amino acids. The CDR3 DNA follows: TGTGCCAGCAGTTCCCCCAGGGTGACAGATACGCAGTATTTT. As protein: CASSSPRVTDTQYF.

This clonotype was picked up a small number of times. This chain connects TRBV6-6 to TRBJ1-5; no clear D. CDR1 is MNHNY and CDR2 is SVGAGI in the germline V gene (reference sequence). Trimming left V 2 bases short and J 0 bases short, with 11 bases between. The CDR3 length is 16 residues. The chain's CDR3 is CASSYPPGTSNQPQHF. CDR3 sequence (DNA): TGTGCCAGCAGTTACCCCCCCGGTACTAGCAATCAGCCCCAGCATTTT.

This clonotype was counted once. The chain recombines TRBV6-1 with TRBJ2-5; TRBD2 aligns across 11 bases. This CDR3 is 15 amino acids long. CDR1 is MNHNS and CDR2 is SASEGT in the germline V gene. Losses at the gene ends were 3 bases for V and 2 bases for J; bases not matched to a gene: 2. In nucleotides, the CDR3 is TGTGCCAGCAGTGACGTAGCGGGGGGGCAAGAGACCCAGTACTTC. This gives the protein CASSDVAGGQETQYF.

The chain carries TRBV7-8 and TRBJ2-3, with 8 nucleotides matching TRBD1. The CDR3 length is 17 residues. J was trimmed by 1 base and V by 1 base; bases with no gene match: 7. From germline, CDR1 is SGHVS and CDR2 FQNEAQ. CDR3 bases: TGTGCCAGCAGCTTAGGGGGCAGGGGGCTCGGCACAGATACGCAGTATTTT. Its protein product is CASSLGGRGLGTDTQYF.

The table lists this clonotype with a few counts. This chain joins TRBV20-1 and TRBJ2-1; 9 bases agree with TRBD2. CDR3 size: 23 residues. V shed 6 bases and J 4 bases; nucleotides not matched to a gene: 34. In germline, CDR1 is DFQATT, CDR2 SNEGSKA (reference sequence). CDR3 sequence (DNA): TGCAGTGCCCCCACCTCGCTGAGCGGGGACCCCGTGGTTGAGCGGGAGGTGTACAATGAGCAGTTCTTC. Translated, it gives CSAPTSLSGDPVVEREVYNEQFF.